This T cell receptor beta chain is drawn from a study of blood T cells in healthy people across ages. Study-wide context: The template switching approach captured approximately one barcoded beta molecule for every two T cells. General observations from the study: In the absence of known donor CMV status, changes in expanded clonotypes were possibly confounded.

A second PCR of roughly 7 to 11 cycles used a sample-barcoded 5' primer and a J-beta primer mix. TCRdb processed the 5' RACE reads anew with MiXCR; each CDR3 protein has one entry. The sample records 1,500,000 or so distinct CDR3 sequences, approximately 59% being singletons. Comments on this clonotype: As yet, its antigen is unknown.

The CDR3 consists of 12 residues. Germline CDR1 and CDR2: SEHNR and FQNEAQ (reference sequence). The V and J ends lost 8 bases and 4 bases respectively, with 9 bases between them. Sequencing was performed on blood. The chain has TRBV7-9 and TRBJ2-1; D tentatively fits TRBD1 or TRBD2 (5 bases each). The sequence was collected from a man between 18 and 29 years old in good health. The CDR3 spells CASCEGYNEQFF. In DNA, the CDR3 is TGTGCCAGCTGCGAGGGGTACAATGAGCAGTTCTTC.